Below are 10 T cell receptor beta chains sequenced from a single sample in a study of blood T cell repertoires in COVID-19. Data came from immunoSEQ multiplex PCR; TCRdb stores just in-frame clones and leaves some out. The data hold fewer than 200,000 clones, with about 82% observed a single time. The specimen sequenced was peripheral blood. All receptors come from a man between 65 and 79 years old with active or convalescent COVID-19.

In its sample, this clone was seen once. The rearrangement uses TRBV9 and TRBJ2-7, with D possibly TRBD1 on 5 matching bases. The V gene lost 4 bases and the J gene lost 3 bases, with 23 bases spanning the gap. The CDR3 sequence is 17 residues long. Per the germline V gene, CDR1 is SGDLS and CDR2 is YYNGEE. For the CDR3, the DNA is TGTGCCAGCAGCCCCGGGTCTGGGGTGACAGACGGCTACGAGCAGTACTTC. This gives the protein CASSPGSGVTDGYEQYF. The full variable domain, its missing parts supplied by reference TRBV9 and TRBJ2-7, is DSGVTQTPKHLITATGQRVTLRCSPRSGDLSVYWYQQSLDQGLQFLIQYYNGEERAKGNILERFSAQQFPDLHSELNLSSLELGDSALYFCASSPGSGVTDGYEQYFGPGTRLTVT.

This chain joins TRBV30 and TRBJ1-3; D gene uncertain. This CDR3 has 15 amino acids. The V gene's germline CDR1 is GTSNPN and CDR2 SVGIG (reference sequence). The V gene lost 0 bases and the J gene lost 0 bases, with 9 bases spanning the gap. CDR3 bases: TGTGCCTGGAGTGTACAACGGAGCTCTGGAAACACCATATATTTT. Translating it yields CAWSVQRSSGNTIYF.

Turning to this clone: Possible read error: a much larger clone is one base away. The chain recombines TRBV7-3 with TRBJ1-1, with a possible D match to TRBD1 (5 bases). The CDR3 sequence is 14 residues long. The germline CDR1 and CDR2 sequences are SGHTA and FQGTGA. CDR3 coding DNA: TGTGCCAGCAGCCCGGGGGGTATGAACACTAAAGCTTTCTTT. Residues: CASSPGGMNTKAFF.

The J gene is TRBJ1-2, the V gene TRBV7-8; D not certain. The CDR3 loop spans 16 amino acids. Germline V lookup: CDR1 SGHVS, CDR2 FQNEAQ. Trimming took 4 bases from V and 1 from J, leaving 16 bases between them. CDR3 in DNA: TGTGCCAGCAGCTACACGGCGGCCGGTAGTAACTATGGCTACACCTTC. It yields the protein CASSYTAAGSNYGYTF.

The chain joins TRBV18 to TRBJ2-1; 8 bases are a match to TRBD2. V was pared by 0 bases and J by 2 bases, with 6 bases of the junction left unmatched. This CDR3 is 17 amino acids long. In germline, CDR1 is KGHSH, CDR2 LQKENI. In DNA, the CDR3 is TGTGCCAGCTCACCACCGGGTAGCGGGATGCCCTACAATGAGCAGTTCTTC. Translating it yields CASSPPGSGMPYNEQFF.

The V gene is TRBV6-2 or TRBV6-3, the J gene TRBJ1-5, with a possible D match to TRBD1 (5 bases). The length of the CDR3 is 14 residues. Trimming pared 6 bases from V and 0 bases from J, leaving 9 bases between. Germline-derived CDR1 and CDR2 are MNHEY and SVGEGT. The CDR3 region is CASSDRNSNQPQHF. The CDR3 DNA is TGTGCCAGCAGCGACAGAAATAGCAATCAGCCCCAGCATTTT.

This clone has just a few counts. The chain uses TRBV4-3 and TRBJ1-1, with TRBD1 as a possible D gene (5 bases). V was shortened by 7 bases and J by 5 bases, with 14 bases between the two germline ends. CDR3 size: 13 residues. The germline V gene has CDR1 LGHNA and CDR2 YSLEER. The CDR3 spells CASNRGGGTEAFF. Here the CDR3 DNA reads TGCGCCAGCAATCGTGGGGGGGGGACTGAAGCTTTCTTT.

The chain has TRBV6-2 or TRBV6-3 and TRBJ1-2; maybe TRBD1 (5 bases). Trimming took 5 bases from V and 6 from J, leaving 19 bases between them. Germline V gives CDR1 MNHEY, CDR2 SVGEGT. CDR3 length equals 15 residues. CDR3 in DNA: TGTGCCAGCAGTCCCTCCGGAGGGGCGACCCATGGCTACACCTTC. Translation gives CASSPSGGATHGYTF.

This clone was seen only once. This chain connects TRBV5-6 to TRBJ1-5, with no clear D. Germline CDR1 and CDR2: SGHDT and YYEEEE. V shed 0 bases and J shed 5 bases, with 12 bases lying between them. The CDR3 loop spans 15 amino acids. The CDR3 DNA sequence: TGTGCCAGCAGCTTGGGTAACAGCCTCCATCAGCCCCAGCATTTT. Protein sequence: CASSLGNSLHQPQHF.

This clone was recorded only once. The chain couples TRBV13 to TRBJ2-1; D perhaps matches TRBD1 (5 bases). V dropped 5 bases and J dropped 0 bases, with 11 bases sitting between them. The CDR3 sequence is 15 residues long. CDR1 PRHDT and CDR2 FYEKMQ come from the germline V gene (reference sequence). CDR3 DNA: TGTGCCAGCAGCCCTGACAGCAGCTCCTACAATGAGCAGTTCTTC. Translation: CASSPDSSSYNEQFF. The whole variable domain, filled in from reference TRBV13 and TRBJ2-1, reads AAGVIQSPRHLIKEKRETATLKCYPIPRHDTVYWYQQGPGQDPQFLISFYEKMQSDKGSIPDRFSAQQFSDYHSELNMSSLELGDSALYFCASSPDSSSYNEQFFGPGTRLTVL.